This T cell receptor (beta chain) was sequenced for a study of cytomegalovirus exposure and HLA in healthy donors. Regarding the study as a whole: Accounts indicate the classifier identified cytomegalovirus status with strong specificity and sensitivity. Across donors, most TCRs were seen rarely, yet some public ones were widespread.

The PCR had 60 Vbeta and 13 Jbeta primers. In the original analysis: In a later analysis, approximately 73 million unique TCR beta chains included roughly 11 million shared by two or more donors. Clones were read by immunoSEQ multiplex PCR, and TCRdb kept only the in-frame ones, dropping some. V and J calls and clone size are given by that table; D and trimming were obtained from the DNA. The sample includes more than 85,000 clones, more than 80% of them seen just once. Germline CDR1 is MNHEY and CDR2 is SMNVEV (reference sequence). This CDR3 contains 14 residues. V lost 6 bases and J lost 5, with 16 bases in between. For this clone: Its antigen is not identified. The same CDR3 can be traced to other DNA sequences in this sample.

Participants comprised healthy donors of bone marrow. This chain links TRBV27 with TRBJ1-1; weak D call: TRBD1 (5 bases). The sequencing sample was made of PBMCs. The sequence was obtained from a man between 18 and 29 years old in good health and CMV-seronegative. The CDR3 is CASSLTGGGTEAFF. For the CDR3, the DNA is TGTGCCAGCAGCCTCACGGGGGGAGGAACTGAAGCTTTCTTT.